This entry lists 32 T cell receptor beta chains sequenced from one sample in a study of shared clonotypes between healthy human individuals. The repertoire was sequenced with immunoSEQ multiplex PCR; TCRdb's copy has only in-frame clones and lacks some. The repertoire holds about 1 million clones, with approximately 70% as singletons. Sequenced: memory CD4+ T cells sorted from blood. As to subset: CD45RA-negative fraction. The receptors originated from a young man in good health.

The CDR3 DNA reads TGTGCCAGCAGCGTAGGGTGGGGGCAGGGAGAGACCCAGTACTTC. This codes for CASSVGWGQGETQYF. The gene calls are TRBV9 and TRBJ2-5; a weak D match, TRBD1 (6 bases). CDR1 and CDR2 (germline): SGDLS, YYNGEE. V was shortened by 0 bases and J by 4 bases, with 13 bases between the two germline ends. There are 15 residues in the CDR3.

The chain has TRBV7-2 and TRBJ1-4, with D unclear. V was cut by 5 bases and J by 4 bases, with 5 bases left in between. CDR1 is SGHTA and CDR2 is FQGNSA in the germline V gene. This CDR3 is 12 amino acids long. The CDR3 loop is CASSRLNEKLFF. The DNA of the CDR3 is TGTGCCAGCAGCCGACTTAATGAAAAACTGTTTTTT. The full variable domain, completed using reference TRBV7-2 and TRBJ1-4, is GAGVSQSPSNKVTEKGKDVELRCDPISGHTALYWYRQSLGQGLEFLIYFQGNSAPDKSGLPSDRFSAERTGGSVSTLTIQRTQQEDSAVYLCASSRLNEKLFFGSGTQLSVL.

This sequence joins TRBV30 and TRBJ2-2; TRBD1 aligns across 9 bases. CDR1 and CDR2 from the germline V gene are GTSNPN and SVGIG (reference sequence). Unmatched junction bases numbered 9, after V lost 5 bases and J lost 5 bases. CDR3 size: 15 residues. The CDR3 DNA reads as TGTGCCTGGTGTACAGGGGGCGGTCGAACCGGGGAGCTGTTTTTT. Translation: CAWCTGGGRTGELFF.

The chain uses TRBV5-1 and TRBJ2-5; TRBD2 might be the D (5 bases). This CDR3 region has 15 residues. Deletions cut 4 bases from V and 3 bases from J, with 16 bases between. CDR1 and CDR2 (germline): SGHRS, YFSETQ. As DNA, the CDR3 is TGCGCCAGCAGCCGAGGGAGATTATGGGAAGAGACCCAGTACTTC. This gives the protein CASSRGRLWEETQYF.

This clone has a handful of counts. The genes are TRBV7-8 and TRBJ1-1; D perhaps matches TRBD1 (6 bases). Germline lookup yields CDR1 SGHVS and CDR2 FQNEAQ. The CDR3 extends over 17 amino acids. The ends were cut back, 1 base at V and 6 bases at J, with 21 bases in the middle. The CDR3 here is CASSLGQAIPRGAEAFF. In DNA, the CDR3 is TGTGCCAGCAGCTTAGGACAGGCGATTCCCCGAGGGGCTGAAGCTTTCTTT.

The V and J genes are TRBV7-2 and TRBJ1-1, with D hard to call. V lost 5 bases and J lost 5, with 18 bases in between. The germline gives CDR1 SGHTA, CDR2 FQGNSA. The CDR3 length is 15 residues. The CDR3 protein is CASSAGPPQRTEAFF. The CDR3 DNA sequence: TGTGCCAGCAGCGCCGGCCCCCCCCAAAGGACTGAAGCTTTCTTT.

Details on this clone: The sample contains more than one DNA sequence encoding this CDR3. This chain connects TRBV5-6 to TRBJ2-3; D may be TRBD2 (6 bases). V was shortened by 2 bases and J by 1 base, with 8 bases between the two germline ends. The CDR3 totals 14 residues. Germline V gives CDR1 SGHDT, CDR2 YYEEEE. CDR3 in amino acids: CASSFPGGTDTQYF. The CDR3 DNA reads TGTGCCAGCAGCTTTCCGGGGGGCACAGATACGCAGTATTTT.

V gene TRBV13 combines with J gene TRBJ2-7; 15 bases map to TRBD2. With 2 bases clipped from V and 3 bases from J, the junction kept 2 bases outside the gene matches. The length of the CDR3 is 16 residues. CDR1 PRHDT and CDR2 FYEKMQ come from the germline V gene (reference sequence). CDR3 DNA: TGTGCCAGCAGCTTAAGGGGACTAGCGGGAGGCTACGAGCAGTACTTC. Protein product: CASSLRGLAGGYEQYF.

The V gene is TRBV4-3, the J gene TRBJ2-1, with 9 bases fitting TRBD2. The germline CDR1 and CDR2 sequences are LGHNA and YSLEER. This CDR3 is built from 18 residues. Trimming at V came to 4 bases and at J to 3 bases, leaving 13 bases not matched to a gene. The CDR3 loop reads CASSRGQNIAGVYNEQFF. Written as DNA, the CDR3 is TGCGCCAGCAGCCGAGGTCAGAACATAGCGGGAGTCTACAATGAGCAGTTCTTC.

The V call is TRBV27, the J call TRBJ2-7; 9 nucleotides line up with TRBD1. With V trimmed by 4 bases and J by 1 base, 5 bases remained unmatched. Germline CDR1 MNHEY, CDR2 SMNVEV (reference sequence). This CDR3 is 15 amino acids long. The CDR3 DNA reads as TGTGCCAGCAGTTCGACCGGGACAGGGTCCTACGAGCAGTACTTC. Translating gives CASSSTGTGSYEQYF.

CDR3 residues: CSVSDGNTEAFF. For the CDR3, the DNA is TGCAGCGTTTCGGACGGGAACACTGAAGCTTTCTTT. The V call is TRBV29-1, the J call TRBJ1-1; D uncertain. The CDR3 covers 12 residues. V was shortened by 5 bases and J by 1 base, with 8 bases between the two germline ends. Germline V gene lookup returns CDR1 SQVTM and CDR2 ANQGSEA.

This sequence joins TRBV19 and TRBJ1-1; the D is unclear. Germline CDR1 is LNHDA and CDR2 is SQIVND (reference sequence). V lost 6 bases, J lost 1 base, and 0 bases lay in between. This CDR3 is 10 amino acids long. The CDR3 sequence is CASRNTEAFF. In nucleotides, the CDR3 is TGTGCCAGTAGGAACACTGAAGCTTTCTTT.

The V call is TRBV29-1, the J call TRBJ2-7; 11 nucleotides agree with TRBD2. V was clipped by 7 bases and J by 6 bases; unmatched bases: 11. Looked up from germline, CDR1 is SQVTM and CDR2 is ANQGSEA. The CDR3 runs to 14 residues. In nucleotides, the CDR3 is TGCAGCGCCTCAGGAACTAGCGGGGGAGGCGAGCAGTACTTC. This codes for CSASGTSGGGEQYF.

The chain recombines TRBV7-9 with TRBJ2-7; D unresolved. Germline V gene lookup returns CDR1 SEHNR and CDR2 FQNEAQ (reference sequence). V lost 5 bases and J lost 6, with 14 bases in between. The CDR3 extends over 13 amino acids. The CDR3 here is CASSDRLSSEQYF. The CDR3 bases are TGTGCCAGCAGCGACCGACTTTCGTCCGAGCAGTACTTC.

The sample holds a few counts of this clone. CDR3 loop: CASSFKSVTALLTGVGTEAFF. Here the CDR3 DNA reads TGTGCCAGCAGTTTTAAATCCGTTACCGCGCTGTTAACAGGGGTGGGCACTGAAGCTTTCTTT. The rearrangement links TRBV28 to TRBJ1-1, with 7 bases matching TRBD1. Per the germline V gene, CDR1 is MDHEN and CDR2 is SYDVKM. The CDR3 runs 21 residues. V was clipped by 3 bases and J by 4 bases; unmatched bases: 26.

The rearrangement links TRBV6-1 to TRBJ2-2; 10 bases line up with TRBD1. Germline assignment: CDR1 MNHNS and CDR2 SASEGT. The CDR3 spans 15 residues. J gave up 5 bases and V 3 bases, and 3 bases lay outside the gene matches. The CDR3 spells CASSEGQGWTGELFF. DNA of the CDR3: TGTGCCAGCAGTGAGGGACAGGGGTGGACCGGGGAGCTGTTTTTT.

The chain links TRBV30 to TRBJ2-5; 8 bases agree with TRBD2. Germline trimming cut 4 bases from V and 2 bases from J; bases unmatched to any gene: 9. Germline-derived CDR1 and CDR2 are GTSNPN and SVGIG (reference sequence). The CDR3 spans 15 residues. DNA for the CDR3: TGTGCCTGGACCGCGGTAGCGGGGCGGCAAGAGACCCAGTACTTC. It codes for CAWTAVAGRQETQYF. The variable domain in full, completed from reference TRBV30 and TRBJ2-5, reads SQTIHQWPATLVQPVGSPLSLECTVEGTSNPNLYWYRQAAGRGLQLLFYSVGIGQISSEVPQNLSASRPQDRQFILSSKKLLLSDSGFYLCAWTAVAGRQETQYFGPGTRLLVL.

The chain couples TRBV10-2 to TRBJ2-1; D ambiguous. V was shortened by 6 bases and J by 4 bases, with 4 bases between the two germline ends. Germline V CDR1 and CDR2: WSHSY, SAAADI. This CDR3 has 11 residues. The CDR3 coding sequence is TGCGCCAGCAGCGATTACAATGAGCAGTTCTTC. The encoded protein is CASSDYNEQFF.

The chain combines TRBV7-2 with TRBJ2-7; unclear D gene. Deletions cut 1 base from V and 6 bases from J, with 13 bases between. Germline loops: CDR1 SGHTA, CDR2 FQGNSA. CDR3 length equals 14 residues. The CDR3 spells CASSLGNFAAEQYF. CDR3 nucleotides: TGTGCCAGCAGCTTAGGGAACTTTGCGGCCGAGCAGTACTTC.

The gene calls are TRBV11-2 and TRBJ2-7, with TRBD2 identical over 8 bases. Germline lookup yields CDR1 SGHAT and CDR2 FQNNGV. The CDR3 loop spans 15 amino acids. Trimming took 2 bases from V and 0 from J; bases not matched to a gene: 3. CDR3 region: CASSLISGASYEQYF. The CDR3 nucleotides are TGTGCCAGCAGCTTAATTAGCGGGGCCTCCTACGAGCAGTACTTC.

The chain links TRBV7-9 to TRBJ2-5; the match to TRBD1 covers 7 bases. With 5 bases clipped from V and 7 bases from J, the junction kept 7 bases outside the gene matches. Germline-derived CDR1 and CDR2 are SEHNR and FQNEAQ (reference sequence). The CDR3 runs 13 residues. The CDR3 loop is CASSQEGAGTQYF. The DNA of the CDR3 is TGTGCCAGCAGCCAAGAGGGGGCCGGGACCCAGTACTTC.

This clone has a count of ten or more. The chain has TRBV5-1 and TRBJ1-1; perhaps TRBD1 as D (6 bases). Germline loops: CDR1 SGHRS, CDR2 YFSETQ. CDR3 size: 14 residues. The V and J ends lost 1 base and 8 bases respectively, with 15 bases between them. The CDR3 sequence: CASSLSGTKEEAFF. The CDR3 DNA reads as TGCGCCAGCAGCTTGTCTGGGACAAAGGAAGAAGCTTTCTTT.

This rearrangement joins TRBV5-1 to TRBJ2-5; 11 bases match TRBD2. Germline CDR1 reads SGHRS; CDR2 reads YFSETQ. CDR3 length: 18 residues. Trimming took 0 bases from V and 2 from J; bases not matched to a gene: 9. The CDR3 sequence is CASSLGLAGGLVQETQYF. CDR3 DNA: TGCGCCAGCAGCTTGGGGCTAGCGGGAGGCTTGGTACAAGAGACCCAGTACTTC.

This clone was observed a handful of times. V usage is TRBV11-2 and J usage is TRBJ2-5; TRBD2 matches at 7 bases. Germline lookup yields CDR1 SGHAT and CDR2 FQNNGV. The V gene end was trimmed by 2 bases and the J gene end by 1 base; junction bases not matched to a gene: 4. This CDR3 spans 15 amino acids. The CDR3 sequence is CASSLQRGTQETQYF. In DNA, the CDR3 is TGTGCCAGCAGCTTACAGCGGGGAACCCAAGAGACCCAGTACTTC.

V is TRBV5-4 and J is TRBJ2-5; a weak D match, TRBD1 (6 bases). CDR1 and CDR2 (germline): SGHNT, YYREEE (reference sequence). The V end lost 5 bases, the J end lost 1 base, and 15 bases lay between the germline ends. The CDR3 consists of 15 residues. The CDR3 nucleotides read TGTGCCAGCAGTCGACGGGACACAGTCCAAGAGACCCAGTACTTC. It is translated as CASSRRDTVQETQYF.

This rearrangement joins TRBV15 to TRBJ2-7; D call uncertain. The germline V gene has CDR1 LNHNV and CDR2 YYDKDF (reference sequence). V lost 0 bases to trimming and J lost 3 bases, with 12 bases between them. This CDR3 is 15 amino acids long. CDR3 in DNA: TGTGCCACCAGCAGAGATTGGGCGGTAGGCTACGAGCAGTACTTC. This gives the protein CATSRDWAVGYEQYF.

This chain uses TRBV29-1 with TRBJ1-5; D is unclear. With 4 bases removed from V and 5 bases from J, the gap between germline ends came to 12 bases. The germline gives CDR1 SQVTM, CDR2 ANQGSEA. The CDR3 extends over 13 amino acids. The CDR3 loop reads CSVGGGSDQPQHF. CDR3 bases: TGCAGCGTTGGTGGAGGGAGCGATCAGCCCCAGCATTTT.

In this sample, this clone turned up once. The gene calls are TRBV5-1 and TRBJ2-5; perhaps TRBD2 as D (5 bases). The V gene's germline CDR1 is SGHRS and CDR2 YFSETQ. Trimming removed 6 bases from V and 5 bases from J, with 17 bases in between. The CDR3 sequence is 14 residues long. The chain's CDR3 is CASTSTAGVETQYF. The CDR3 DNA reads TGCGCCAGCACCTCCACGGCGGGTGTTGAGACCCAGTACTTC. Complete variable domain (other parts from reference TRBV5-1 and TRBJ2-5): KAGVTQTPRYLIKTRGQQVTLSCSPISGHRSVSWYQQTPGQGLQFLFEYFSETQRNKGNFPGRFSGRQFSNSRSEMNVSTLELGDSALYLCASTSTAGVETQYFGPGTRLLVL.

CDR3 loop: CSVETDREGTEAFF. In DNA, the CDR3 is TGCAGCGTTGAAACTGACAGGGAAGGGACTGAAGCTTTCTTT. The chain employs TRBV29-1 and TRBJ1-1; 7 bases fit TRBD1. Germline CDR1 SQVTM, CDR2 ANQGSEA. J was trimmed by 5 bases and V by 2 bases; bases with no gene match: 8. This CDR3 comprises 14 residues. The whole variable domain, filled in from reference TRBV29-1 and TRBJ1-1, reads SAVISQKPSRDICQRGTSLTIQCQVDSQVTMMFWYRQQPGQSLTLIATANQGSEATYESGFVIDKFPISRPNLTFSTLTVSNMSPEDSSIYLCSVETDREGTEAFFGQGTRLTVV.

This rearrangement joins TRBV19 to TRBJ1-1; D not resolved. Trimming removed 6 bases at V and 0 bases at J, with 11 bases between. Germline CDR1 reads LNHDA; CDR2 reads SQIVND (reference sequence). The CDR3 length is 14 residues. CDR3 region: CASRQLSMNTEAFF. The CDR3, as DNA: TGTGCCAGTAGGCAGCTTAGCATGAACACTGAAGCTTTCTTT. Variable domain in full (rest from reference TRBV19 and TRBJ1-1): DGGITQSPKYLFRKEGQNVTLSCEQNLNHDAMYWYRQDPGQGLRLIYYSQIVNDFQKGDIAEGYSVSREKKESFPLTVTSAQKNPTAFYLCASRQLSMNTEAFFGQGTRLTVV.

The chain uses TRBV28 and TRBJ2-3; D remains ambiguous. The CDR3 totals 13 residues. The germline gives CDR1 MDHEN, CDR2 SYDVKM. The V end lost 7 bases, the J end lost 6 bases, and 14 bases lay between the germline ends. The CDR3 nucleotides are TGTGCCAGCATCAACCGGTTGGGGGATACGCAGTATTTT. This gives the protein CASINRLGDTQYF.

This clone was detected only once. The chain combines TRBV10-3 with TRBJ2-1; a weak D match, TRBD2 (6 bases). The CDR3 loop spans 17 amino acids. CDR1 and CDR2 (germline): ENHRY, SYGVKD. The ends were cut back, 0 bases at V and 2 bases at J, with 14 bases in the middle. Here the CDR3 DNA reads TGTGCCATCAGTGAGTCTTTTAGCGGAGGGCCCTACAATGAGCAGTTCTTC. This translates into CAISESFSGGPYNEQFF.